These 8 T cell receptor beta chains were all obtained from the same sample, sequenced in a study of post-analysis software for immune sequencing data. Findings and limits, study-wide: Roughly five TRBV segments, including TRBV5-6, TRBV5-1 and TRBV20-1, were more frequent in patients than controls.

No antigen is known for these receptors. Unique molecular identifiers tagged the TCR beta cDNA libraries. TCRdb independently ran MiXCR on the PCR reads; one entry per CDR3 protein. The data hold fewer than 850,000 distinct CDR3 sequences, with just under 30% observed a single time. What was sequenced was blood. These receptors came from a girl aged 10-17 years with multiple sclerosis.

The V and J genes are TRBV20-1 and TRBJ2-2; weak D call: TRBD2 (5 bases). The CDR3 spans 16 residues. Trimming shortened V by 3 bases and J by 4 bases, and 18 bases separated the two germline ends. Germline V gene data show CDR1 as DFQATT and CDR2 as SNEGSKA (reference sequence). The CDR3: CSASIGEGFGTGELFF. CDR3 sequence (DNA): TGCAGTGCTAGTATCGGTGAGGGATTCGGCACCGGGGAGCTGTTTTTT.

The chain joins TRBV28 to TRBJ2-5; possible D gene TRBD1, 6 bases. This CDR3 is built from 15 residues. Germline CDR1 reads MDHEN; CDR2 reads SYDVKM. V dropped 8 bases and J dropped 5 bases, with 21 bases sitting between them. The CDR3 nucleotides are TGTGCCAGCGGGGTACGGGACAAGTGGTTGGAGACCCAGTACTTC. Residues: CASGVRDKWLETQYF.

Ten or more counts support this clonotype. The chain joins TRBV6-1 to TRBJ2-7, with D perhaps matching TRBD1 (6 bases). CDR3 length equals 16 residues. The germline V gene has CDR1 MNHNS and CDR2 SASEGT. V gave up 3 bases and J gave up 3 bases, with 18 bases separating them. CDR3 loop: CASSEPYSFRGYEQYF. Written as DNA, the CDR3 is TGTGCCAGCAGTGAGCCTTACAGCTTCAGGGGCTACGAGCAGTACTTC.

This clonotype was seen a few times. CDR3: CASSSFTASREETQYF. CDR3 bases: TGTGCCAGCAGTTCCTTCACGGCTAGCAGGGAAGAGACCCAGTACTTC. The chain is built from TRBV12-3 or TRBV12-4 and TRBJ2-5; D is tentatively TRBD1 or TRBD2 (5 bases each). The length of the CDR3 is 16 residues. The ends were cut back, 4 bases at V and 3 bases at J, with 18 bases in the middle.

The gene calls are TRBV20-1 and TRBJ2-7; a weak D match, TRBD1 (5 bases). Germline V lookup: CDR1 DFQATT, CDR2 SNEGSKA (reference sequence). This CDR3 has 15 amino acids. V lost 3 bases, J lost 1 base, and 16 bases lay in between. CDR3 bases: TGCAGTGCTAGTCGTTTCCAGGGCACGTCCTACGAGCAGTACTTC. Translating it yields CSASRFQGTSYEQYF.

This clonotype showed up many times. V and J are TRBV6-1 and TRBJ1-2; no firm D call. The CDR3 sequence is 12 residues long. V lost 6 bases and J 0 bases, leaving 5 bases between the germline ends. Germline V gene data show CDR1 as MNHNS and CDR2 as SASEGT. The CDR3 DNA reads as TGTGCCAGCAGCACCGCTAACTATGGCTACACCTTC. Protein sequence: CASSTANYGYTF.

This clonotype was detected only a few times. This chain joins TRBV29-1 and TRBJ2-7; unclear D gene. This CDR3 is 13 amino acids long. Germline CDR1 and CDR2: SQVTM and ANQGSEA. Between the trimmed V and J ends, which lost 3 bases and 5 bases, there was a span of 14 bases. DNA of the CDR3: TGCAGCGTTGACCGGCCCCCCTCTCACGAGCAGTACTTC. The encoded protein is CSVDRPPSHEQYF.

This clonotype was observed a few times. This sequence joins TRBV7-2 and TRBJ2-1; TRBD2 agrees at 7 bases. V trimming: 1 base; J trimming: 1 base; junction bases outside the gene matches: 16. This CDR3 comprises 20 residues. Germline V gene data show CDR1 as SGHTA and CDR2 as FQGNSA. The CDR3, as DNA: TGTGCCAGCAGCTTAGTGGGAGGGAATGCCGCCCAGAAATCCTACAATGAGCAGTTCTTC. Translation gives CASSLVGGNAAQKSYNEQFF.